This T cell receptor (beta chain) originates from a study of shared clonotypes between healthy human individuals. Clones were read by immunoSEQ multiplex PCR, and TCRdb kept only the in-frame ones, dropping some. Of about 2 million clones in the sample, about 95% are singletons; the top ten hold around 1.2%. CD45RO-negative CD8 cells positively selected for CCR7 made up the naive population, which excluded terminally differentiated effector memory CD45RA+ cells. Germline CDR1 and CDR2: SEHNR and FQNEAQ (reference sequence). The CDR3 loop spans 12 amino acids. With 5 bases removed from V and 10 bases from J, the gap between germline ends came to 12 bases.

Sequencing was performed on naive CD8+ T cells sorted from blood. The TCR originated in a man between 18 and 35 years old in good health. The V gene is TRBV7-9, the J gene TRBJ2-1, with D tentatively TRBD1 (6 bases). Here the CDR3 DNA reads TGTGCCAGCAGCCCCCTAGGACAGGAGCAGTTCTTC. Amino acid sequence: CASSPLGQEQFF.